Below are 23 T cell receptor beta chains sequenced from a single sample in a study of siplizumab effects on memory and regulatory T cells. Method: immunoSEQ multiplex PCR; TCRdb's copy keeps in-frame clones and lacks some. The sample has 75,000 to 95,000 clones; 85% to 90% are singletons. What was sequenced was CD4+ T cells sorted from blood. Source of these receptors: a human donor in good health.

J is TRBJ2-7 and V is TRBV5-6; D gene ambiguous. CDR3 length: 11 amino acids. V dropped 3 bases and J dropped 6 bases, with 7 bases sitting between them. Germline assignment: CDR1 SGHDT and CDR2 YYEEEE. CDR3: CASSYSVEQYF. DNA for the CDR3: TGTGCCAGCAGCTACAGCGTCGAGCAGTACTTC.

The CDR3 loop reads CATSRIDRRDTDTQYF. CDR3 in DNA: TGTGCCACCAGCAGAATCGATCGGCGGGATACAGATACGCAGTATTTT. The rearrangement links TRBV15 to TRBJ2-3, with D perhaps TRBD2 (6 bases). V was cut by 2 bases and J by 3 bases, with 15 bases left in between. From germline, CDR1 is LNHNV and CDR2 YYDKDF (reference sequence). The CDR3 extends over 16 amino acids.

The J gene is TRBJ1-1, the V gene TRBV28; no clear D. The CDR3 has 17 residues. The V gene's germline CDR1 is MDHEN and CDR2 SYDVKM. Trimming took off 1 base at V and 8 bases at J, with 23 bases between the two ends. CDR3 DNA: TGTGCCAGCAGTTTATTCCGGTTTAGAACAGACAATACCGAAGCTTTCTTT. Its translation: CASSLFRFRTDNTEAFF. Together with reference TRBV28 and TRBJ1-1, the CDR3 gives the full variable domain: DVKVTQSSRYLVKRTGEKVFLECVQDMDHENMFWYRQDPGLGLRLIYFSYDVKMKEKGDIPEGYSVSREKKERFSLILESASTNQTSMYLCASSLFRFRTDNTEAFFGQGTRLTVV.

The V gene is TRBV4-2, the J gene TRBJ2-1; 7 positions agree with TRBD2. The CDR3 covers 16 residues. Germline V gene data show CDR1 as LGHNA and CDR2 as YNFKEQ. Unmatched junction bases numbered 5, after V lost 3 bases and J lost 0 bases. CDR3: CASSHPGRSSYNEQFF. Written as DNA, the CDR3 is TGTGCCAGCAGCCACCCCGGGAGGAGCTCCTACAATGAGCAGTTCTTC.

This chain joins TRBV7-9 and TRBJ1-5; the D is unclear. Germline CDR1 and CDR2: SEHNR and FQNEAQ (reference sequence). V was shortened by 5 bases and J by 10 bases, with 9 bases between the two germline ends. This CDR3 region has 11 residues. The DNA of the CDR3 is TGTGCCAGCAGCCACAGTGGACCCCAGCATTTT. This sequence encodes CASSHSGPQHF.

The chain employs TRBV19 and TRBJ1-1; D is possibly TRBD1 (5 bases). CDR3 size: 13 residues. V was clipped by 6 bases and J by 1 base, with 9 bases between them. Germline V gene data show CDR1 as LNHDA and CDR2 as SQIVND (reference sequence). CDR3 amino acids: CASSHRRNTEAFF. The DNA for the CDR3 is TGTGCCAGTAGCCACAGGAGGAACACTGAAGCTTTCTTT.

This chain links TRBV5-1 with TRBJ2-3, with D possibly matching TRBD2 (5 bases). Per the germline V gene, CDR1 is SGHRS and CDR2 is YFSETQ. The CDR3 covers 15 residues. V was pared by 5 bases and J by 0 bases, with 13 bases between. The CDR3 coding sequence is TGCGCCAGCAGGGAGGACGTTTCTAGCACAGATACGCAGTATTTT. Translating gives CASREDVSSTDTQYF.

V gene TRBV10-3 combines with J gene TRBJ2-3; the D is unclear. This CDR3 has 12 amino acids. Germline CDR1 is ENHRY and CDR2 is SYGVKD. Trimming left V 8 bases short and J 2 bases short, with 8 bases between. The CDR3 region has the DNA TGTGCCATCGCGGAGCTCACAGATACGCAGTATTTT. Translated, it gives CAIAELTDTQYF.

The chain carries TRBV19 and TRBJ1-5; TRBD1 is a possible D gene (6 bases). V was cut by 7 bases and J by 1 base, with 17 bases left in between. Germline V lookup: CDR1 LNHDA, CDR2 SQIVND (reference sequence). The CDR3 totals 16 residues. The CDR3 reads CASNIGGQQSNQPQHF. CDR3 bases: TGTGCCAGTAATATTGGGGGGCAGCAGAGCAATCAGCCCCAGCATTTT.

This sequence joins TRBV7-2 and TRBJ2-2; D gene unclear. Germline CDR1 SGHTA, CDR2 FQGNSA. The V end lost 5 bases, the J end lost 1 base, and 11 bases lay between the germline ends. The CDR3 length is 15 residues. For the CDR3, the DNA is TGTGCCAGCAGCCCTGGCGGATTGAACACCGGGGAGCTGTTTTTT. Translated, it gives CASSPGGLNTGELFF. Full variable domain (rest looked up from reference TRBV7-2 and TRBJ2-2): GAGVSQSPSNKVTEKGKDVELRCDPISGHTALYWYRQSLGQGLEFLIYFQGNSAPDKSGLPSDRFSAERTGGSVSTLTIQRTQQEDSAVYLCASSPGGLNTGELFFGEGSRLTVL.

This clone is a singleton in its sample. The chain joins TRBV29-1 to TRBJ2-7; 9 nucleotides align to TRBD2. V trimming: 6 bases; J trimming: 5 bases; junction bases outside the gene matches: 5. The germline V gene has CDR1 SQVTM and CDR2 ANQGSEA. This CDR3 is 12 amino acids long. The CDR3 DNA is TGCAGCGTAGCGGGAGGTTTCAACGAGCAGTACTTC. It is translated as CSVAGGFNEQYF.

The gene calls are TRBV6-1 and TRBJ2-7; maybe TRBD2 (6 bases). Germline values: CDR1 MNHNS, CDR2 SASEGT. The CDR3 extends over 13 amino acids. V shed 3 bases and J shed 2 bases, with 8 bases lying between them. Written as DNA, the CDR3 is TGTGCCAGCAGTGAGGGCGGGGCCTACGAGCAGTACTTC. This gives the protein CASSEGGAYEQYF.

The V call is TRBV19, the J call TRBJ2-2; no definite D call. Germline V CDR1 and CDR2: LNHDA, SQIVND (reference sequence). V was cut by 3 bases and J by 0 bases, with 11 bases left in between. The length of the CDR3 is 16 residues. The CDR3 nucleotides are TGTGCCAGTAGTATTATTTGGGAATCGAACACCGGGGAGCTGTTTTTT. It specifies CASSIIWESNTGELFF.

The V and J genes are TRBV6-4 and TRBJ2-2, with D perhaps assigned TRBD1 or TRBD2 (5 bases each). Per the germline V gene, CDR1 is MRHNA and CDR2 is SNTAGT. With 6 bases removed from V and 7 bases from J, the gap between germline ends came to 15 bases. The CDR3 has 14 amino acids. The CDR3 region has the DNA TGTGCCAGCAGAAGGGGTCCTCGGGACGGGGAGCTGTTTTTT. It specifies CASRRGPRDGELFF.

This clone was recorded a few times. The chain is built from TRBV28 and TRBJ1-1, with no clear D. V lost 3 bases and J 5 bases, leaving 7 bases between the germline ends. Germline assignment: CDR1 MDHEN and CDR2 SYDVKM. The CDR3 has 12 residues. Here the CDR3 DNA reads TGTGCCAGCAGTTTGGCTAGGACTGAAGCTTTCTTT. This gives the protein CASSLARTEAFF.

The rearrangement uses TRBV6-1 and TRBJ2-1; no definite D call. CDR1 is MNHNS and CDR2 is SASEGT in the germline V gene. There are 16 residues in the CDR3. Trimming removed 0 bases from V and 0 bases from J, with 9 bases in between. The CDR3 DNA follows: TGTGCCAGCAGTGAAGCTACACCGAGCTCCTACAATGAGCAGTTCTTC. Translation: CASSEATPSSYNEQFF.

A single count supports this clone. The chain carries TRBV29-1 and TRBJ2-7; either TRBD1 or TRBD2 may supply D (5 bases each). The CDR3 length is 14 residues. Trimming shortened V by 8 bases and J by 1 base, and 18 bases separated the two germline ends. Germline CDR1 is SQVTM and CDR2 is ANQGSEA. The CDR3 is CSTRPGTRSYEQYF. In DNA, the CDR3 is TGCAGCACCCGACCCGGGACGAGGTCCTACGAGCAGTACTTC.

The chain employs TRBV7-8 and TRBJ1-4, with D perhaps matching TRBD1 (5 bases). Trimming removed 2 bases at V and 10 bases at J, with 17 bases between. In germline, CDR1 is SGHVS, CDR2 FQNEAQ. CDR3 length: 15 residues. CDR3 DNA sequence: TGTGCCAGCAGCTTAATTGGGACTCGTTCCGGAAAACTGTTTTTT. This sequence encodes CASSLIGTRSGKLFF.

The rearrangement links TRBV2 to TRBJ2-6, with D tentatively TRBD1 or TRBD2 (5 bases each). Per germline, CDR1 SNHLY and CDR2 FYNNEI. The length of the CDR3 is 17 residues. V was trimmed by 3 bases and J by 0 bases, leaving 12 bases between them. The CDR3 is CASSDFGAGSGANVLTF. The CDR3 bases are TGTGCCAGCAGTGATTTCGGGGCGGGCTCTGGGGCCAACGTCCTGACTTTC.

The count of this clone is one. The V and J genes are TRBV7-2 and TRBJ2-1; D unresolved. From germline, CDR1 is SGHTA and CDR2 FQGNSA. Deletions cut 1 base from V and 8 bases from J, with 15 bases between. The CDR3 loop spans 15 amino acids. The CDR3 spells CASSLGDPMVDEQFF. In DNA form, the CDR3 reads TGTGCCAGCAGCTTAGGTGACCCTATGGTGGATGAGCAGTTCTTC. Full variable domain (remainder filled in from reference TRBV7-2 and TRBJ2-1): GAGVSQSPSNKVTEKGKDVELRCDPISGHTALYWYRQSLGQGLEFLIYFQGNSAPDKSGLPSDRFSAERTGGSVSTLTIQRTQQEDSAVYLCASSLGDPMVDEQFFGPGTRLTVL.

The CDR3 loop is CASSPRDRVENYGYTF. For the CDR3, the DNA is TGTGCCAGCAGCCCAAGGGACAGGGTTGAAAACTATGGCTACACCTTC. The V gene is TRBV14, the J gene TRBJ1-2, with TRBD1 matching 9 bases. Germline V gives CDR1 SGHDN, CDR2 FVKESK. The trim removed 4 bases at V and 2 bases at J, leaving 8 bases unmatched. The CDR3 sequence is 16 residues long.

This clone was picked up one time. This chain uses TRBV19 with TRBJ1-1, with D perhaps matching TRBD1 (6 bases). Trimming took 10 bases from V and 2 from J, leaving 14 bases between them. Germline CDR1 and CDR2: LNHDA and SQIVND (reference sequence). CDR3 length: 13 residues. DNA of the CDR3: TGTGCCACAAGGGGGGGGCGAAACACTGAAGCTTTCTTT. As protein: CATRGGRNTEAFF.

This chain uses TRBV11-3 with TRBJ2-2; D remains ambiguous. In germline, CDR1 is SGHNT, CDR2 YENEEA. With 8 bases removed from V and 1 base from J, the gap between germline ends came to 2 bases. This CDR3 spans 11 amino acids. The CDR3 loop reads CASQNTGELFF. CDR3 in DNA: TGTGCCAGCCAGAACACCGGGGAGCTGTTTTTT. Combining the CDR3 with reference TRBV11-3 and TRBJ2-2 gives the whole variable domain EAGVVQSPRYKIIEKKQPVAFWCNPISGHNTLYWYLQNLGQGPELLIRYENEEAVDDSQLPKDRFSAERLKGVDSTLKIQPAELGDSAVYLCASQNTGELFFGEGSRLTVL.